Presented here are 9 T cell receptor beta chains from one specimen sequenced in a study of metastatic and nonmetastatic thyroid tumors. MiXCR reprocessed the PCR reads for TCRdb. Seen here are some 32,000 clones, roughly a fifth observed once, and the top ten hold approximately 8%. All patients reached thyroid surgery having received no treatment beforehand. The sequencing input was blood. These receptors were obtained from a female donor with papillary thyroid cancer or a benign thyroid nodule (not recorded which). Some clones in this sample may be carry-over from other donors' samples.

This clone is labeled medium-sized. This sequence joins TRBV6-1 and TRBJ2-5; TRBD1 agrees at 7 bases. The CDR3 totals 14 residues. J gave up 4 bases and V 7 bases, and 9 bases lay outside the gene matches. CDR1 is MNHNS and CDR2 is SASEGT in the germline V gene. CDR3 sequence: CASNVGQVGETQYF. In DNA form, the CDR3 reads TGTGCCAGCAATGTAGGACAGGTGGGAGAGACCCAGTACTTC.

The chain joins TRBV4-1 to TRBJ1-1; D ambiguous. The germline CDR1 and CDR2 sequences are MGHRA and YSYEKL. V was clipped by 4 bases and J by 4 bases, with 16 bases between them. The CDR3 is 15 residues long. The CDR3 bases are TGCGCCAGCAGCCGAACCAACACGCTCCGCACTGAAGCTTTCTTT. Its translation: CASSRTNTLRTEAFF.

The CDR3 nucleotides read TGTGCCAGCAGCTTAGAGTGGTCACAGACTAGTGGCAATGAGCAGTTCTTC. Translation: CASSLEWSQTSGNEQFF. The rearrangement uses TRBV11-2 and TRBJ2-1, with D possibly being TRBD2 (6 bases). This CDR3 has 17 amino acids. CDR1 is SGHAT, CDR2 FQNNGV, per germline. The V end lost 0 bases, the J end lost 6 bases, and 18 bases lay between the germline ends.

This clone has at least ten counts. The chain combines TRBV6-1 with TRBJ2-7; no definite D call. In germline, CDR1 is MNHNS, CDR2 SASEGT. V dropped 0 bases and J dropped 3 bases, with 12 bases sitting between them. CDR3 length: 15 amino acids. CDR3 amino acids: CASSEASGPIYEQYF. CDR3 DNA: TGTGCCAGCAGTGAAGCATCGGGTCCCATCTACGAGCAGTACTTC.

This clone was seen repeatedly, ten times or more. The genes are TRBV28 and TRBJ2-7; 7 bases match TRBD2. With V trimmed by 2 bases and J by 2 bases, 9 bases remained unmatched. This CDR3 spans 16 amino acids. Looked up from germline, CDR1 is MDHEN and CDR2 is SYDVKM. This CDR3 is CASSLHLAELTYEQYF. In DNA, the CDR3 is TGTGCCAGCAGTTTACATCTAGCGGAGCTCACCTACGAGCAGTACTTC.

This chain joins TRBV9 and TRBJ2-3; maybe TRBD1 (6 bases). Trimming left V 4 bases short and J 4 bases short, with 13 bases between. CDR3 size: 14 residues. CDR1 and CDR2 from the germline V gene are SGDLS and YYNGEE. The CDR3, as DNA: TGTGCCAGCAGCCTGACAGGTTTTGCAGATACGCAGTATTTT. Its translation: CASSLTGFADTQYF.

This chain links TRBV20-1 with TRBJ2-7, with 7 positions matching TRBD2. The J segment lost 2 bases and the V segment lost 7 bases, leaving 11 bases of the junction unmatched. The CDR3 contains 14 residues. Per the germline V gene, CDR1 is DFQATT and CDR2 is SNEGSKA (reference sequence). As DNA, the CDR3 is TGCAGTGGTTCGGCGGGAGATGTAGCCTACGAGCAGTACTTC. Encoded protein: CSGSAGDVAYEQYF.

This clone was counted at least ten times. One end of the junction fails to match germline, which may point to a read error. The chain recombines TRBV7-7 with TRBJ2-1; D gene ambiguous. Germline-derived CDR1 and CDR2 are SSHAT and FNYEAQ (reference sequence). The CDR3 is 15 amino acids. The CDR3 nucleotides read TGTGCTAGCAGCTCTCACAGTAGCTCCTACAATGAGCAGTTCTTC. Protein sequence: CASSSHSSSYNEQFF.

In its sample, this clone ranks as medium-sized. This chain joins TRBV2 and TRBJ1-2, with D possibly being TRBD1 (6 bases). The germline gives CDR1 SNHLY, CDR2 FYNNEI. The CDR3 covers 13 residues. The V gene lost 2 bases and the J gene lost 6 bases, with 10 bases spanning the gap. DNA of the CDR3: TGTGCCAGCAGTGAATCTCAGGGGCATGGCTACACCTTC. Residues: CASSESQGHGYTF.